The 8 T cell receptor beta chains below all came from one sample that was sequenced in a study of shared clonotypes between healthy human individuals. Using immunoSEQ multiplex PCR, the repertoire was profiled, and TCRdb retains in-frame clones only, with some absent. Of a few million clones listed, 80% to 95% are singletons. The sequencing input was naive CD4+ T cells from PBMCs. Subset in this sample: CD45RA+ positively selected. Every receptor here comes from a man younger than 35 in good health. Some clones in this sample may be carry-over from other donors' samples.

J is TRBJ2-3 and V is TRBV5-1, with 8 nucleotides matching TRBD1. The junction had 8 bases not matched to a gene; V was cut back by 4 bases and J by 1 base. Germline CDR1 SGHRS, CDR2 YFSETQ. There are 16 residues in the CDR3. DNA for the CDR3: TGCGCCAGCAGCCCGCTACCGGGACAGGGCACAGATACGCAGTATTTT. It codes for CASSPLPGQGTDTQYF.

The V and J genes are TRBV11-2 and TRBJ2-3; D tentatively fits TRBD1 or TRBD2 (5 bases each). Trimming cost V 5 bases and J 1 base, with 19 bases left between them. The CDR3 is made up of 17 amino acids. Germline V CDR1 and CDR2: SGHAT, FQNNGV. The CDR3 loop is CASSRSQRRGRTDTQYF. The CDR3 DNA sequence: TGTGCCAGCAGCCGGAGCCAGAGACGGGGCCGCACAGATACGCAGTATTTT.

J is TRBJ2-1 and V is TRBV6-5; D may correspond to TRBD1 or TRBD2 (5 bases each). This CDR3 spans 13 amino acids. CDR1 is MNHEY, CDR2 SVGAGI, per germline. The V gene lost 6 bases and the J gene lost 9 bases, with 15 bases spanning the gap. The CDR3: CASRREGAGEQFF. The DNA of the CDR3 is TGTGCCAGCAGGAGAGAAGGGGCGGGTGAGCAGTTCTTC.

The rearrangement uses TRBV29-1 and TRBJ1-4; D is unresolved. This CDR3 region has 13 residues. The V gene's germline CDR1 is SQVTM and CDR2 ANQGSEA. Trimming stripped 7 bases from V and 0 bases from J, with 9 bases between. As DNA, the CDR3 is TGCAGCGGAATGTCGGCAACTAATGAAAAACTGTTTTTT. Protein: CSGMSATNEKLFF.

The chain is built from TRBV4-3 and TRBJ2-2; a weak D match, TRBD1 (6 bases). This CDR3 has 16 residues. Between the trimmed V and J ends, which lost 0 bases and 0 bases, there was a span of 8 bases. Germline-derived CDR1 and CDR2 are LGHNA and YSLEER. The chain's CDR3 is CASSQDWTANTGELFF. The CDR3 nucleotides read TGCGCCAGCAGCCAAGATTGGACAGCGAACACCGGGGAGCTGTTTTTT.

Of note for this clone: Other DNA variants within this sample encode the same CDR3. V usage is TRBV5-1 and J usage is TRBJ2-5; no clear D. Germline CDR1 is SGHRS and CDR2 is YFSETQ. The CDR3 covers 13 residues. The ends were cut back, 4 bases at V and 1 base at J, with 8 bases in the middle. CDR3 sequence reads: CASSPGGQETQYF. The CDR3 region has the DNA TGCGCCAGCAGCCCGGGCGGCCAAGAGACCCAGTACTTC.

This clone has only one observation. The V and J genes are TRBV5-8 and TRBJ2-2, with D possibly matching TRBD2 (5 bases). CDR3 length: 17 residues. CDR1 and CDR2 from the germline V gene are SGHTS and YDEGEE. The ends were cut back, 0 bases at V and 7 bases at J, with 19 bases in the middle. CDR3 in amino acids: CASSLVASSGGSGELFF. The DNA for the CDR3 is TGTGCCAGCAGCTTGGTTGCGAGCTCCGGAGGTAGCGGGGAGCTGTTTTTT.

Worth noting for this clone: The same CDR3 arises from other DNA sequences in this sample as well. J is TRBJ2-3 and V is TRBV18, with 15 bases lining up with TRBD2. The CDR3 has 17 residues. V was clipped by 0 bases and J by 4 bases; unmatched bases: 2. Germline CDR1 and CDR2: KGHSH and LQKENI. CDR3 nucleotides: TGTGCCAGCTCACCACCGGGACTAGCGGGAGGTGCAGATACGCAGTATTTT. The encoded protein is CASSPPGLAGGADTQYF.